The source of this T cell receptor (beta chain) is a study of T cell repertoires in cytomegalovirus infection. A note on this clonotype: What it binds is not known.

Trimming cost V 3 bases and J 8 bases, with 19 bases left between them. This CDR3 contains 15 residues. From germline, CDR1 is KGHSH and CDR2 LQKENI. TCRdb reprocessed the reads with MiXCR, giving one entry per CDR3 protein. The sample yields approximately 910,000 distinct CDR3 sequences, 31% seen once. The origin of this receptor is a human donor in good health (CMV status not recorded). Some clones in this sample may be carry-over from other donors' samples. This chain uses TRBV18 with TRBJ1-1; D is uncertain. The sequencing here drew on cultured CD8+ T cells from PBMCs, taken from culture after CMV antigen stimulation. The CDR3 bases are TGTGCCAGCTCACCCCCGGCGGGTGCTCGGGAGGAAGCTTTCTTT. Translated, it gives CASSPPAGAREEAFF.